This entry features one TCR beta chain sequence. Only one count was recorded for this clone. This clone's antigen is unknown. The record has no base qualities; no much larger clone is one base away. This entry belongs to a study of shared clonotypes between healthy human individuals (dated by TCRdb to the early 2020s). Looking at the study overall: The cohort comprised two women and a few men aged 18 to 49 years. For each donor, CD4 naive and CD4 memory were each given three plates, CD8 naive was given two plates, and CD8 memory was given one plate. Blood TCR repertoires of roughly 5 healthy adults were deeply sequenced to estimate repertoire size and the extent of clonotype sharing between individuals. Between about 0.85 and 9.5 billion PBMCs per donor were obtained by leukapheresis. To increase sequencing depth and limit assay-specific biases, TCR repertoire library preparation and sequencing were carried out by different laboratories using diverse techniques.

General study outcomes and caveats: Sampling was limited to blood, and TCR repertoires in tissue likely differ from TCR repertoires in blood. Across a few donors, around 5% of naive CD4, roughly 3.8% of naive CD8, 2.3% of memory CD4, and 0.4% of memory CD8 clonotypes were shared. Compared with non-shared clonotypes, the clonotypes found in all four sorted-subset donors had higher generation probabilities. Pairwise subsampling indicated that sequencing depth was expected to affect the degree of clonotype sharing among donors. Larger estimated clonotype richness was generally found for naive subsets than for memory subsets. The small number of donors limited the genetic and exposure-history diversity represented. Even with the large sequencing depth, rarefaction of the sorted-subset datasets indicated that sequencing was incomplete.

Donors were healthy HIV-negative adults with no recently reported acute infections or vaccinations. All donors were Caucasian adults living in Nashville, Tennessee, USA. CD4+ T cells were enriched by magnetic negative selection; naive cells were then positively selected on CD45RA, and the negative fraction formed the memory subset. Blood was collected by leukapheresis, and PBMCs were isolated by Ficoll-Histopaque density gradient centrifugation and then cryopreserved in liquid nitrogen vapor phase. Analytical flow cytometry was used to check the purity and quantity of every magnetically sorted T cell population. Genomic DNA was isolated from each sorted fraction and quantified by UV absorbance on a Nanodrop 2000c. TCR CDR3 regions were amplified from genomic DNA by multiplex PCR using the deep immunoSEQ assay. Genomic DNA extracted from each cell subset was distributed evenly over all wells of several immunoSEQ 96-well plates, and each plate served as one replicate. Each replicate PCR for sorted subsets received roughly 200 ng genomic DNA, equal to 30,000 or so T cell genomes. The purified libraries were quantified using a Qubit 3.0 fluorometer, sized with a Bioanalyzer 2100, and then quantified again using the KAPA Library Quantification kit. Each immunoSEQ 96-well plate was sequenced on its own single-read 150-cycle Illumina NextSeq 550 flow cell. Processing in the source paper ran as follows. Because the immunoSEQ output included only junctional sequences and no quality scores, the filtering could not be the same as the filtering used for full-length reads. To assign V/J genes and CDR3, sequences were annotated using PyIR, a Python wrapper for IgBLAST v1.9, with IMGT germline references. Any read was removed if the V/J assignment was weak (E-value above 1e-6), the CDR3 was missing, or the read contained stop codons, out-of-frame junctions, or ambiguous translated residues. A V3J clonotype was defined by an identical inferred V gene, J gene, and CDR3 amino acid sequence. The percentage overlap between two repertoires was calculated by dividing the number of shared unique clonotypes by the size of the smaller repertoire. Repertoire richness was assessed with RTK rarefaction, the Chao1 estimator, and Recon v2.1 estimates of unobserved clonotypes. OLGA was used to compute generation probabilities for all TCRbeta clonotypes that the gDNA method yielded from a handful of donors. TCRdb provides this immuneACCESS table in a form limited to in-frame rearrangements. Some clones are lacking; in checked studies, under half of them reflect an unresolved V gene, and why the rest are absent is not known. V, J and clone size reflect that table, while D and trimming were determined from the DNA. This sample lists 2 million to 2.5 million clones; about 90% were detected once. 0.3% to 0.4% of the sample goes to the ten largest clones.

The CDR3 spans 17 residues, from the cysteine through the phenylalanine. Only CDR3 DNA remains: 51 bases, in frame from the first base. The V and J ends are trimmed by 0 bases and 0 bases, leaving 12 bases between them. For CDR1 and CDR2, the germline V gene lists LGHNA and YNFKEQ. The sequence is built from TRBV4-2 and TRBJ1-3; tentative D gene TRBD1, with 6 bases matching. The sample was naive CD4+ T cells from PBMCs. This sample's cell subset or site label indicates: CD45RA+ positively selected. The sequence came from a young man in good health. Some clones in this sample may be carry-over from other donors' samples. The CDR3 is CASSQDQGTISGNTIYF. In nucleotide form, the sequence is TGTGCCAGCAGCCAAGATCAGGGGACAATCTCTGGAAACACCATATATTTT.